This T cell receptor beta chain was found in a study of T-cell memory formation after mild COVID-19. The study's findings and limits: Some clones that responded turned up in pre-infection memory, which suggests that cross-reactive memory joined in. Contracting clones from day 15 to 85 had balanced CD4/CD8; later expanders favoured CD4+.

V lost 5 bases to trimming and J lost 3 bases, with 10 bases between them. The CDR3 runs 13 residues. Germline V gives CDR1 SGHTA, CDR2 FQGTGA. In the case of this clonotype: Its specificity is unknown.

5'RACE with constant-segment primers yielded barcoded, UMI-tagged TCR alpha and TCR beta cDNA libraries. TCRdb itself ran the 5' RACE reads through MiXCR, one entry per CDR3 protein. The table has over 60,000 distinct CDR3 sequences, 16% seen once; the top ten hold roughly 30%. The rearrangement joins TRBV7-3 to TRBJ1-1, with TRBD1 as a possible D gene (6 bases). Material for sequencing was PBMCs or a T cell subset sorted from them (not recorded which). The receptor was isolated from an adult woman who had mild COVID-19 (a few samples of this study predate the infection). Cell type and time point are not known. CDR3 protein: CASSTPGDTEAFF. CDR3 in DNA: TGTGCCAGCAGCACTCCAGGGGACACTGAAGCTTTCTTT.